This is a list of T cell receptor beta chains from one sample in a study of blood T cell repertoires in COVID-19. This table comes from immunoSEQ multiplex PCR, and its TCRdb copy is limited to in-frame clones, with some not included. Of about 62,000 clones in the sample, roughly 90% were seen once. Sequencing was performed on peripheral blood. Receptor source: a woman aged 55-75 years with acute or convalescent COVID-19. The conserved cysteine and the conserved F or W are not part of the CDR3 here. The D gene is left open where the match is weak.

D	V	J	length	CDR3
TRBD2	TRBV4-2	TRBJ2-1	12	ASSQAGGPNEQF
TRBD1	TRBV5-1	TRBJ1-2	12	ASSFPGTGDGYT
TRBD1	TRBV11-3	TRBJ2-1	14	ASSLQGQGIGNEQF
-	TRBV5-1	TRBJ1-2	11	ASSVSPPEGYT
-	TRBV7-9	TRBJ1-2	13	ASSSPTDRLYGYT
TRBD1	TRBV3-1/TRBV3-2	TRBJ1-2	12	ASSLTGLSGGYT
TRBD1	TRBV6-5	TRBJ1-6	12	ASSLGQGNSPLH
-	TRBV2	TRBJ1-1	11	ASSADRNTEAF
TRBD1	TRBV6-1	TRBJ1-5	17	ASSEVEDRGTFGNQPQH
-	TRBV9	TRBJ1-1	12	ASSVGVSGTEAF
-	TRBV5-1	TRBJ2-6	11	ASSPAGANVLT
TRBD1	TRBV11-1	TRBJ2-5	12	ASSLSYRGETQY
TRBD1	TRBV14	TRBJ1-4	13	ASSQKGQGIEKLF
TRBD2	TRBV5-4	TRBJ2-3	13	ASSSGLAGTGTQY
-	TRBV4-2	TRBJ1-3	14	ASSQQNRNSGNTIY
-	TRBV3-1/TRBV3-2	TRBJ1-1	16	ASSQDPWRGAGGTEAF
TRBD1	TRBV6-5	TRBJ1-4	14	ASSYTTGGAGEKLF
TRBD2	TRBV7-2	TRBJ2-1	16	ASSLGPGTSGLGNEQF
TRBD1	TRBV19	TRBJ1-3	13	ASNRNGDRGNTIY
TRBD1	TRBV6-5	TRBJ1-4	11	ASRKTGGEKLF
TRBD2	TRBV3-1/TRBV3-2	TRBJ2-5	13	ASGRTRANQETQY
-	TRBV6-1	TRBJ2-5	15	ASSEAGAPGPQETQY
-	TRBV28	TRBJ2-1	13	ASSDADSLHNEQF
-	TRBV5-4	TRBJ2-2	10	ASSWGSRELF
TRBD1	TRBV11-2	TRBJ2-3	13	ASSVGLTGADTQY
-	TRBV13	TRBJ2-2	14	ASSPTLGPNTGELF
TRBD1	TRBV4-1	TRBJ1-2	14	ASSHAGTGDAYGYT
TRBD1	TRBV14	TRBJ1-4	14	ASSLRQGATNEKLF
TRBD1	TRBV6-5	TRBJ1-1	11	ASSLTGGTEAF
-	TRBV6-2/TRBV6-3	TRBJ1-5	15	ASSYLSQRYSNQPQH
-	TRBV7-2	TRBJ1-2	10	ASSLGAGRYT
-	TRBV3-1/TRBV3-2	TRBJ1-4	13	ASSQAGLEDEKLF
TRBD1	TRBV7-3	TRBJ2-5	11	ASSPTGGETQY
-	TRBV30	TRBJ2-4	10	AWNGGKNIQY
-	TRBV18	TRBJ2-2	11	ASSPVVSGELF
TRBD1	TRBV2	TRBJ2-3	13	ASSEDRDWGDTQY
TRBD2	TRBV7-6	TRBJ2-2	17	ASSLAPYQTKAGTGELF
-	TRBV13	TRBJ2-4	16	ASSLRQIEPLAKNIQY
-	TRBV7-9	TRBJ2-1	11	ASSLSSDNEQF
-	TRBV5-1	TRBJ2-3	12	ASSLDRGTDTQY
-	TRBV5-4	TRBJ2-1	14	ASSLELQGIGNEQF
TRBD2	TRBV27	TRBJ2-3	14	ASSPSPSGTQITQY
-	TRBV7-9	TRBJ1-3	11	ASSLQLGNTIY